A selection of T cell receptor beta chains follows, all from one sample in a study of T-cell memory formation after mild COVID-19. MiXCR was run by TCRdb on the 5' RACE reads, yielding one entry per CDR3 protein. The sample lists about 410,000 distinct CDR3 sequences; roughly 18% were seen once. The specimen was PBMCs or a T cell subset sorted from them (not recorded which). These receptors were collected from a young man who had mild COVID-19 (a few samples of this study predate the infection). Cell type and time point are not known. Each CDR3 is given with its conserved first and last residue. Each record gives: J gene, V gene, clone size, D gene, CDR3 DNA, CDR3 protein. D genes are given only for firm matches. Clone size is not always given. Where it is, it says once, few, many or a class for expanded clones.

TRBJ1-1 | TRBV7-9 | few | . | TGTGCCAGCAGCCCCGAGGGACGTACGAACACTGAAGCTTTCTTT | CASSPEGRTNTEAFF
TRBJ2-5 | TRBV7-2 | . | . | TGTGCCAGCAGCTTAGCTCTAGCGAACCAAGAGACCCAGTACTTC | CASSLALANQETQYF
TRBJ1-1 | TRBV29-1 | few | . | TGCAGCGTAGCGGCCACCGAGGCAGCTTTCTTT | CSVAATEAAFF
TRBJ1-2 | TRBV9 | . | TRBD1 | TGTGCCAGCAGCCCCTGGACAGGTCAATATGGCTACACCTTC | CASSPWTGQYGYTF
TRBJ2-3 | TRBV12-3/TRBV12-4 | . | . | TGTGCCAGCAGTCCCCCCTCAGGGGTCGCAGATACGCAGTATTTT | CASSPPSGVADTQYF
TRBJ1-3 | TRBV7-2 | . | . | TGTGCCAGCACCAAACCGATGGGAGGCTCTGGAAACACCATATATTTT | CASTKPMGGSGNTIYF
TRBJ2-7 | TRBV20-1 | . | . | TGCAGTGCTAGAGGGGGGGCGATTGATAACGAGCAGTACTTC | CSARGGAIDNEQYF
TRBJ2-1 | TRBV12-3/TRBV12-4 | . | . | TGTGCCAGCAGTCCGATGGGGTACAATGAGCAGTTCTTC | CASSPMGYNEQFF
TRBJ2-5 | TRBV6-2/TRBV6-3 | once | TRBD2 | TGTGCCAGCAACCGACTAGCGGGGCTCCAAGAGACCCAGTACTTC | CASNRLAGLQETQYF
TRBJ1-1 | TRBV7-9 | . | TRBD1 | TGTGCCAGCAGCTTAGTAGGGACAGCGAACACTGAAGCTTTCTTT | CASSLVGTANTEAFF
TRBJ2-3 | TRBV24-1 | few | . | TGTGCCACCAGTGATAGTGGAGGCACAGATACGCAGTATTTT | CATSDSGGTDTQYF
TRBJ2-4 | TRBV9 | . | TRBD1 | TGTGCCAGCAGCCCCACCGGGACAGAGAAGTACTTC | CASSPTGTEKYF
TRBJ1-5 | TRBV6-2/TRBV6-3 | . | TRBD1 | TGTGCCAGCAGGCACTGGGTTGACAGGGGCAATCAGCCCCAGCATTTT | CASRHWVDRGNQPQHF
TRBJ1-2 | TRBV3-1 | few | . | TGTGCCAGCAGCCCCAGTGGAGCGGTTGGCTACACCTTC | CASSPSGAVGYTF
TRBJ2-5 | TRBV10-3 | few | . | TGTGCCATCAGTGCCGGGACTGCGCAAGAGACCCAGTACTTC | CAISAGTAQETQYF
TRBJ2-1 | TRBV12-3/TRBV12-4 | . | . | TGTGCCAGCAGCGAGGGGTGGGCATCCAATGAGCAGTTCTTC | CASSEGWASNEQFF
TRBJ2-3 | TRBV4-3 | few | . | TGCGCCAGCAGCCAAGAGCAAAGGGATACGCAGTATTTT | CASSQEQRDTQYF
TRBJ2-2 | TRBV4-3 | . | . | TGCGCCAGCAGCCAACTGGTAGGCGACACCGGGGAGCTGTTTTTT | CASSQLVGDTGELFF
TRBJ2-1 | TRBV7-3 | . | . | TGTGCCAGCAGCTTTACGCTTGGTGGGTTGAATGAGCAGTTCTTC | CASSFTLGGLNEQFF
TRBJ1-4 | TRBV10-3 | . | . | TGTGCCATCAGTGAGTCGGCTGGAGCATATGAAAAACTGTTTTTT | CAISESAGAYEKLFF
TRBJ1-4 | TRBV12-3/TRBV12-4 | . | . | TGTGCCAGCAGCCCCTCTGGTGAAAAACTGTTTTTT | CASSPSGEKLFF
TRBJ1-5 | TRBV20-1 | few | . | TGCAGTGCTCGAACAGGAGCCTACAATCAGCCCCAGCATTTT | CSARTGAYNQPQHF
TRBJ2-5 | TRBV7-2 | . | . | TGTGCCAGCAGCTCGACAGTCAGGGAGACCCAGTACTTC | CASSSTVRETQYF
TRBJ2-1 | TRBV5-1 | . | . | TGCGCCAGCAGCTTGGAGGGCAGAAACAATGAGCAGTTCTTC | CASSLEGRNNEQFF
TRBJ2-7 | TRBV12-3/TRBV12-4 | . | . | TGTGCCAGCAGCCGATCAGGGACCCACCGCTCCTACGAGCAGTACTTC | CASSRSGTHRSYEQYF
TRBJ2-3 | TRBV5-1 | few | TRBD2 | TGCGCCAGCAGCTTGGGGAGACTAGCGGGGGGTTCGGGTACGCAGTATTTT | CASSLGRLAGGSGTQYF
TRBJ2-1 | TRBV30 | . | TRBD2 | TGTGCCTGGGGTCCACTAGCGGTGCTCAATGAGCAGTTCTTC | CAWGPLAVLNEQFF
TRBJ2-5 | TRBV9 | few | TRBD1 | TGTGCCAGCAGCGAACGGACAGGGGAAGAGACCCAGTACTTC | CASSERTGEETQYF
TRBJ2-5 | TRBV7-2 | few | . | TGTGCCAGCAGCTCATACACTGTCCAAGAGACCCAGTACTTC | CASSSYTVQETQYF
TRBJ2-1 | TRBV29-1 | . | . | TGCAGCGTAGGGGTCCTCTTAGTCAATGAGCAGTTCTTC | CSVGVLLVNEQFF
TRBJ2-3 | TRBV9 | few | TRBD2 | TGTGCCAGCAGCGTAGCACTAGCGGGGGGGCTAGAAGATACGCAGTATTTT | CASSVALAGGLEDTQYF
TRBJ2-1 | TRBV5-4 | . | . | TGTGCCAGCAGCTTGGACAGCCACAATGAGCAGTTCTTC | CASSLDSHNEQFF
TRBJ2-1 | TRBV4-3 | . | TRBD1 | TGCGCCAGCAGCCAAGAATGGGAAAGGGGGACAGGGGACAATGAGCAGTTCTTC | CASSQEWERGTGDNEQFF
TRBJ2-1 | TRBV14 | many | . | TGTGCCAGCAGCCAACTCTCCATATCCTACAATGAGCAGTTCTTC | CASSQLSISYNEQFF
TRBJ2-5 | TRBV11-1 | many | . | TGTGCCAGCAGCTTAAGGCTACAAGAGACCCAGTACTTC | CASSLRLQETQYF
TRBJ1-6 | TRBV4-2 | few | TRBD1 | TGTGCCAGCAGCCTCAGCCCCGGGACAGGTGTGTCACCCCTCCACTTT | CASSLSPGTGVSPLHF
TRBJ1-2 | TRBV10-2 | . | . | TGCGCCAGCAGCGCACGGAACTTTGGCTATGGCTACACCTTC | CASSARNFGYGYTF
TRBJ2-3 | TRBV5-5 | . | . | TGTGCCAGCAGCTTGTATCCCCGCAGCACAGATACGCAGTATTTT | CASSLYPRSTDTQYF
TRBJ2-3 | TRBV24-1 | . | . | TGTGCCACCAGTGACCAGACGGGCTCTAGCACAGATACGCAGTATTTT | CATSDQTGSSTDTQYF
TRBJ2-7 | TRBV29-1 | few | . | TGCAGCGTTGGCGTGACCGGGTTCTACGAGCAGTACTTC | CSVGVTGFYEQYF
TRBJ2-5 | TRBV6-2/TRBV6-3 | few | . | TGTGCCAGCAGTTTTCTGGAGTACCAAGAGACCCAGTACTTC | CASSFLEYQETQYF
TRBJ2-6 | TRBV7-9 | . | . | TGTGCCAGCAGCCCCCCAGGGATCTCTGGGGCCAACGTCCTGACTTTC | CASSPPGISGANVLTF
TRBJ1-2 | TRBV5-1 | few | TRBD1 | TGCGCCAGCAGCTTGGCAGGACAGGAATATGGCTACACCTTC | CASSLAGQEYGYTF
TRBJ2-1 | TRBV20-1 | few | . | TGCAGTGCTAGCGAGGGGGGGTACAATGAGCAGTTCTTC | CSASEGGYNEQFF
TRBJ1-1 | TRBV10-3 | few | . | TGTGCCTGTTCTGGATGGGCGGGAACTGAAGCTTTCTTT | CACSGWAGTEAFF
TRBJ1-2 | TRBV6-5 | . | . | TGTGCCAGCAGGCCAGGGAGTGGTAATGGCTACACCTTC | CASRPGSGNGYTF
TRBJ2-3 | TRBV20-1 | . | . | TGCAGTGCTCTACAGGGTTTTCGCACAGATACGCAGTATTTT | CSALQGFRTDTQYF
TRBJ1-2 | TRBV12-3/TRBV12-4 | few | . | TGTGCCAGCAGTCTAAAGGGAACTGTCCATGGCTACACCTTC | CASSLKGTVHGYTF
TRBJ2-5 | TRBV4-1 | . | . | TGCGCCAGCAGCCAAGAAACAGGGATACGAAAGACCCAGTACTTC | CASSQETGIRKTQYF
TRBJ1-3 | TRBV3-2 | few | . | TGTGCCAGCAGCCCGTGGTCAATCACCACTCTGGAAACACCATATTTT | CASSPWSITTLETPYF